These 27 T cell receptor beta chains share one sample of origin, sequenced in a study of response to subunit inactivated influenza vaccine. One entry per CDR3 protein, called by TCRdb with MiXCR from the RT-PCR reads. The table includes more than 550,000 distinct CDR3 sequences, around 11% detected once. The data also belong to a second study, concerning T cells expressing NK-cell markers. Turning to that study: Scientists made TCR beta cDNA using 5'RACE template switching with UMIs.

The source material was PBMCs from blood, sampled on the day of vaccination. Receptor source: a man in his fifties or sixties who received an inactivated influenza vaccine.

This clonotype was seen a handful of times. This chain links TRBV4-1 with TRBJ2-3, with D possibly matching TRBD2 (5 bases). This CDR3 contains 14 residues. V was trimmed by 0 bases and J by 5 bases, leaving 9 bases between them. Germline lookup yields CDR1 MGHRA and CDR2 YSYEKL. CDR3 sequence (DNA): TGCGCCAGCAGCCAAGATAGAGGGAAAGATACGCAGTATTTT. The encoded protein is CASSQDRGKDTQYF.

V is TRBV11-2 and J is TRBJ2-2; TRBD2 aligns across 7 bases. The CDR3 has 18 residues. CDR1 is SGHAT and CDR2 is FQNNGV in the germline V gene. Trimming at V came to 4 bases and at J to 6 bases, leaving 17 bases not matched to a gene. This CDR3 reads CASSSLYRGLGSPGELFF. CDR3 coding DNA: TGTGCCAGCAGCTCCCTCTATCGTGGACTAGGTTCCCCCGGGGAGCTGTTTTTT.

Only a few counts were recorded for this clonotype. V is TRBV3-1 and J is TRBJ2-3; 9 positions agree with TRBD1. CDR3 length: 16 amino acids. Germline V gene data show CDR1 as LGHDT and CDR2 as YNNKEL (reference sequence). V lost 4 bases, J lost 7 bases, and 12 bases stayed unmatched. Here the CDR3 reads CASSRSSGTGLNTQYF. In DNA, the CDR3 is TGTGCCAGCAGCCGCTCCTCCGGGACAGGGCTAAATACGCAGTATTTT.

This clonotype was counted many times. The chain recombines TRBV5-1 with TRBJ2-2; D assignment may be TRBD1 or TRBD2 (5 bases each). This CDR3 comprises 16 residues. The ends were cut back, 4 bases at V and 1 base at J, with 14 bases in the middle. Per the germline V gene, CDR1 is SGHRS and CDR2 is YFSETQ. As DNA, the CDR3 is TGCGCCAGCAGCCGCGATGGGACGGAGAACACCGGGGAGCTGTTTTTT. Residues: CASSRDGTENTGELFF.

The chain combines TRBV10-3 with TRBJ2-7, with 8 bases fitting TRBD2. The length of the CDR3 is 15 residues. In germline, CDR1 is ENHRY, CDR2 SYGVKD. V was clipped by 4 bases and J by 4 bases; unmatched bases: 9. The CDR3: CAISVEVAGRYEQYF. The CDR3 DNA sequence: TGTGCCATCAGTGTGGAGGTAGCGGGGAGGTACGAGCAGTACTTC.

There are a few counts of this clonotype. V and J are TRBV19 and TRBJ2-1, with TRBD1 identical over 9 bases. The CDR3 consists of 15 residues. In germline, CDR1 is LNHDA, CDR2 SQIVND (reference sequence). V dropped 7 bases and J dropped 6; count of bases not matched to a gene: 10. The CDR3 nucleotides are TGTGCCAGTAAGTCGGGACAGGGTGCCCCCAATGAGCAGTTCTTC. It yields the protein CASKSGQGAPNEQFF.

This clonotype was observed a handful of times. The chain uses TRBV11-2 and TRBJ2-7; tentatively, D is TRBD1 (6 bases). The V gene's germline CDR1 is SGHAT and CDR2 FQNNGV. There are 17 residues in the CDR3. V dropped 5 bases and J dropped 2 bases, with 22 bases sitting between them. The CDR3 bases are TGTGCCAGCAGCGCATCAATACGACAGGCACGGACCTACGAGCAGTACTTC. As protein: CASSASIRQARTYEQYF.

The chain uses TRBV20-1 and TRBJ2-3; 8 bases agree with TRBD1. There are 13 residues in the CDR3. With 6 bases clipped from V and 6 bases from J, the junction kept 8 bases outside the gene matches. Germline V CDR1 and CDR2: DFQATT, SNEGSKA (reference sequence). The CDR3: CSAYRGKMDTQYF. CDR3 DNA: TGCAGTGCGTACAGGGGGAAGATGGATACGCAGTATTTT.

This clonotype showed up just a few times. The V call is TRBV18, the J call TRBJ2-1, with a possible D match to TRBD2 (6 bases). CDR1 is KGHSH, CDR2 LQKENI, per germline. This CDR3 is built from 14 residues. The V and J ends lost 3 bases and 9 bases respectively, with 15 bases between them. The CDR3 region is CASSPLGGGGEQFF. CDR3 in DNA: TGTGCCAGCTCACCTCTGGGGGGAGGTGGTGAGCAGTTCTTC.

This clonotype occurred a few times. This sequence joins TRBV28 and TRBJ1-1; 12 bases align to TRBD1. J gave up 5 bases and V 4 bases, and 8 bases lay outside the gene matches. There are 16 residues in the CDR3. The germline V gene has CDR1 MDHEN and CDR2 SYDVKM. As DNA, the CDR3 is TGTGCCAGCAGTTCGAGGGACAGGGGGCGGAGGACTGAAGCTTTCTTT. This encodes CASSSRDRGRRTEAFF.

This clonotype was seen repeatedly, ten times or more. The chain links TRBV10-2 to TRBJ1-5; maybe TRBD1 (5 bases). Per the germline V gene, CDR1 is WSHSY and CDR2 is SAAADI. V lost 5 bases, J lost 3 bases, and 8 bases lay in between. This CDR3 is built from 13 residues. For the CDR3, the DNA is TGCGCCAGCAGTCAAGGGGTCAATCAGCCCCAGCATTTT. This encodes CASSQGVNQPQHF.

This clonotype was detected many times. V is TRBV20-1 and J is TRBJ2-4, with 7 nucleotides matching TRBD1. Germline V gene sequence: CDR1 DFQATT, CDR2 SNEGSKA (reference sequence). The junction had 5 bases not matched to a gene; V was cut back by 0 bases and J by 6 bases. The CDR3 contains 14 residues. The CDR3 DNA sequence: TGCAGTGCTAGAGATTCGACAGGGAGAAACATTCAGTACTTC. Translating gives CSARDSTGRNIQYF.

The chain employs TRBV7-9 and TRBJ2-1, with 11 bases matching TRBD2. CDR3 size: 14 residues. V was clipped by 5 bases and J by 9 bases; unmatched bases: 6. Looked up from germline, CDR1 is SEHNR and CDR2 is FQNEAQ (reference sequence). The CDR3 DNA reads TGTGCCAGCAGCCCGACTAGCGGGAAGGTTGAGCAGTTCTTC. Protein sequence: CASSPTSGKVEQFF.

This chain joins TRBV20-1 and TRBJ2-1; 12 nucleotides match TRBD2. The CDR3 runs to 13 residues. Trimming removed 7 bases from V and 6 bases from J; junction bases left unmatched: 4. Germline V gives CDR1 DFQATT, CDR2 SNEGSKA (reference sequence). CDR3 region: CSVTSGGPNEQFF. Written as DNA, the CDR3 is TGCAGTGTTACTAGCGGGGGGCCCAATGAGCAGTTCTTC.

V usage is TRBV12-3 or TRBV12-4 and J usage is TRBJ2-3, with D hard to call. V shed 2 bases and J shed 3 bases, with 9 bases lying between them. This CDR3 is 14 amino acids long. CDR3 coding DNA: TGTGCCAGCAGTTTAATAGGGCGAACAGATACGCAGTATTTT. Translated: CASSLIGRTDTQYF.

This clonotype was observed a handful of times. The CDR3: CASSERLATLGEQFF. The CDR3 DNA is TGTGCCAGCAGTGAACGGCTAGCAACCTTGGGCGAGCAGTTCTTC. The rearrangement uses TRBV25-1 and TRBJ2-1, with D possibly matching TRBD2 (5 bases). This CDR3 comprises 15 residues. V was trimmed by 2 bases and J by 10 bases, leaving 18 bases between them. Germline V CDR1 and CDR2: MGHDK, SYGVNS.

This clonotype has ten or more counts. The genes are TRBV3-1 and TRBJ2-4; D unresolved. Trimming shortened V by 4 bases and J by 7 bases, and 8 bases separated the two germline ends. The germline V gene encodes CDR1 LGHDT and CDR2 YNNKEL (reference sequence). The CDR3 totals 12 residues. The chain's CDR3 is CASSRDRNIQYF. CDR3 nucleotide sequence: TGTGCCAGCAGCCGAGACCGCAACATTCAGTACTTC. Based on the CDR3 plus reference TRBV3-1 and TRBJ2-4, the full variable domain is DTAVSQTPKYLVTQMGNDKSIKCEQNLGHDTMYWYKQDSKKFLKIMFSYNNKELIINETVPNRFSPKSPDKAHLNLHINSLELGDSAVYFCASSRDRNIQYFGAGTRLSVL.

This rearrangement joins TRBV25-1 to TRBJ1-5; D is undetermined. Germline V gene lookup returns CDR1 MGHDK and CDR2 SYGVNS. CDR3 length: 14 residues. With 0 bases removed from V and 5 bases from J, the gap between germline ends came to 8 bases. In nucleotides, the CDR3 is TGTGCCAGCAGTGAATACCGGGTCTATCAGCCCCAGCATTTT. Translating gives CASSEYRVYQPQHF.

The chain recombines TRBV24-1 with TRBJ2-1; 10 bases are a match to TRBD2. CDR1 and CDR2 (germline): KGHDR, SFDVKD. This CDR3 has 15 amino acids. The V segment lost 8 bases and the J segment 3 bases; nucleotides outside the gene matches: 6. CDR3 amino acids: CATTASGRGYNEQFF. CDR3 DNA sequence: TGTGCCACCACGGCTAGCGGGAGAGGCTACAATGAGCAGTTCTTC.

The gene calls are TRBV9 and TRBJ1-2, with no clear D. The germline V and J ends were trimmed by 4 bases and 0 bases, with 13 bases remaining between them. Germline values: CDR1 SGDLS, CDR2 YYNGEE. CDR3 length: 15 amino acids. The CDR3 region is CASSLSQSSNYGYTF. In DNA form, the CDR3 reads TGTGCCAGCAGCCTCAGCCAGAGTTCTAACTATGGCTACACCTTC. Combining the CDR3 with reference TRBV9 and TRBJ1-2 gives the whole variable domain DSGVTQTPKHLITATGQRVTLRCSPRSGDLSVYWYQQSLDQGLQFLIQYYNGEERAKGNILERFSAQQFPDLHSELNLSSLELGDSALYFCASSLSQSSNYGYTFGSGTRLTVV.

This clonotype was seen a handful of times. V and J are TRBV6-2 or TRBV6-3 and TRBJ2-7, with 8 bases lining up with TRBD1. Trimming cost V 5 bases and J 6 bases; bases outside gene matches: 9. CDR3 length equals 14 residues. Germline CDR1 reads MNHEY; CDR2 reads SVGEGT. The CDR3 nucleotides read TGTGCCAGCAGTCACGAGTTACAGGGGGTCGAGCAGTACTTC. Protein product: CASSHELQGVEQYF.

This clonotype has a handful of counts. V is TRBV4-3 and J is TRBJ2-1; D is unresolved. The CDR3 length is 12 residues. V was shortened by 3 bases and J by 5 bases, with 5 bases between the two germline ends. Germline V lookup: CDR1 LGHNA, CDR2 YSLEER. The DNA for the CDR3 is TGCGCCAGCAGCCACCAAGACAATGAGCAGTTCTTC. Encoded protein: CASSHQDNEQFF.

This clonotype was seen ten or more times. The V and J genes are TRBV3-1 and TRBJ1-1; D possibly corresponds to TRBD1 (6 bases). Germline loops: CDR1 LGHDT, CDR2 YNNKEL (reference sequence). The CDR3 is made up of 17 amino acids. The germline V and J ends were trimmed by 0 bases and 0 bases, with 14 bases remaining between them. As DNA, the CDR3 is TGTGCCAGCAGCCAAGATTCCATCGGACAGCTGAACACTGAAGCTTTCTTT. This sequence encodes CASSQDSIGQLNTEAFF.

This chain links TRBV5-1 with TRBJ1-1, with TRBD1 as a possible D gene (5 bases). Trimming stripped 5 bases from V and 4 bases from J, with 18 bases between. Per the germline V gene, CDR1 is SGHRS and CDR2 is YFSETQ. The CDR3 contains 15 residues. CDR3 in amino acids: CASSYGRTGGTEAFF. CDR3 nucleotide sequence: TGCGCCAGCAGTTATGGGAGGACGGGGGGCACTGAAGCTTTCTTT.

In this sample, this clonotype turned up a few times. DNA for the CDR3: TGTGCCAGCTCACGAAGCCTTAGAGCCGGGACGGTCACCTACGAGCAGTACTTC. This translates into CASSRSLRAGTVTYEQYF. The J gene is TRBJ2-7, the V gene TRBV18; D may be TRBD1 or TRBD2 (5 bases each). Germline CDR1 KGHSH, CDR2 LQKENI. Between the trimmed V and J ends, which lost 4 bases and 2 bases, there was a span of 24 bases. The CDR3 runs to 18 residues.

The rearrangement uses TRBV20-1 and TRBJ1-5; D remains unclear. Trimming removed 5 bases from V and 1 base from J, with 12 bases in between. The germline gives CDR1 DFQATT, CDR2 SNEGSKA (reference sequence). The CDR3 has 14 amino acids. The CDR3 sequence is CSAPLPGSNQPQHF. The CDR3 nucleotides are TGCAGTGCTCCCCTCCCAGGAAGCAATCAGCCCCAGCATTTT.

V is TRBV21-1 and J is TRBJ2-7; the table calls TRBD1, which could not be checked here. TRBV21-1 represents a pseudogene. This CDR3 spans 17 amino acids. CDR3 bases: TGTGCCAGCAGCACAACCAAACCGGGACAGGGGAACTACGAGCAGTACTTC. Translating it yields CASSTTKPGQGNYEQYF.